This TCR beta chain was profiled in a study of shared clonotypes between healthy human individuals. The table came from immunoSEQ multiplex PCR; TCRdb's copy has only in-frame clones and leaves some out. Of around 510,000 clones listed, around 78% are singletons. The length of the CDR3 is 16 residues. The ends lost 5 bases at V and 4 bases at J; junction bases unmatched: 10. CDR1 is SEHNR and CDR2 is FQNEAQ in the germline V gene (reference sequence). This rearrangement joins TRBV7-9 to TRBJ1-2, with TRBD1 matching over 10 bases. This clonotype originated in a woman aged 40 to 50 in good health. Some clones in this sample may be carry-over from other donors' samples. The sequencing sample was made of PBMCs. CDR3 loop: CASSLWGTGDSYGYTF. CDR3 nucleotides: TGTGCCAGCAGCCTATGGGGGACAGGGGATTCCTATGGCTACACCTTC.